Below are 18 T cell receptor beta chains sequenced from a single sample in a study of control samples from healthy donors and cancer patients. Here immunoSEQ multiplex PCR was the method, and the copy in TCRdb shows in-frame clones only, minus some. The sample contains around 94,000 clones, approximately 86% of which appear only once. Specimen: blood. These receptors all stem from a woman in her 50s in good health.

The V call is TRBV6-5, the J call TRBJ1-2; no firm D call. Per germline, CDR1 MNHEY and CDR2 SVGAGI. This CDR3 region has 15 residues. V was shortened by 5 bases and J by 5 bases, with 18 bases between the two germline ends. The CDR3 DNA reads TGTGCCAGCAGTAAGGACTCCTCCATTGGGTATGGCTACACCTTC. It is translated as CASSKDSSIGYGYTF.

In its sample, this clone was seen once. V usage is TRBV5-1 and J usage is TRBJ2-2; possibly TRBD1 for D (6 bases). The CDR3 covers 16 residues. Germline V lookup: CDR1 SGHRS, CDR2 YFSETQ. V lost 4 bases and J 0 bases, leaving 13 bases between the germline ends. CDR3 amino acids: CASSMRQAANTGELFF. The DNA of the CDR3 is TGCGCCAGCAGCATGCGACAGGCCGCGAACACCGGGGAGCTGTTTTTT.

This clone came up once. The rearrangement uses TRBV6-5 and TRBJ2-7; 8 nucleotides agree with TRBD1. In germline, CDR1 is MNHEY, CDR2 SVGAGI. Losses at the gene ends were 0 bases for V and 7 bases for J; bases not matched to a gene: 5. The CDR3 contains 14 residues. CDR3 coding DNA: TGTGCCAGCAGTTACTCGAGAGGACAGGGTGAGCAGTACTTC. Translating gives CASSYSRGQGEQYF.

V is TRBV11-3 and J is TRBJ2-7; 8 bases agree with TRBD1. The J segment lost 6 bases and the V segment lost 5 bases, leaving 9 bases of the junction unmatched. Germline values: CDR1 SGHNT, CDR2 YENEEA. CDR3 size: 14 residues. Here the CDR3 DNA reads TGTGCCAGCAGCGGAGACAGGGGTCGTCGCGAGCAGTACTTC. Translation: CASSGDRGRREQYF.

The rearrangement joins TRBV27 to TRBJ2-3; 13 bases align to TRBD2. V lost 5 bases to trimming and J lost 4 bases; unmatched junction nucleotides: 12. This CDR3 contains 18 residues. The germline V gene has CDR1 MNHEY and CDR2 SMNVEV (reference sequence). The CDR3 region is CASSRTSGLAGVPDTQYF. The CDR3 DNA reads as TGTGCCAGCAGTAGGACATCTGGACTAGCGGGGGTCCCAGATACGCAGTATTTT.

The chain is built from TRBV5-1 and TRBJ2-6; D is perhaps TRBD1 (5 bases). The CDR3 runs to 15 residues. The germline V gene encodes CDR1 SGHRS and CDR2 YFSETQ. V lost 3 bases and J lost 0, with 7 bases in between. CDR3 DNA sequence: TGCGCCAGCAGCTGGGGCAGCTCTGGGGCCAACGTCCTGACTTTC. Its protein product is CASSWGSSGANVLTF.

V is TRBV2 and J is TRBJ1-1; 7 bases fit TRBD1. This CDR3 is built from 15 residues. The junction had 8 bases not matched to a gene; V was cut back by 6 bases and J by 1 base. Germline V gene lookup returns CDR1 SNHLY and CDR2 FYNNEI. This chain's CDR3 is CASSGDSPRNTEAFF. The CDR3 bases are TGTGCCAGCAGCGGGGACAGTCCTCGGAACACTGAAGCTTTCTTT.

The chain employs TRBV4-3 and TRBJ2-1; TRBD2 matches 7 bases. The CDR3 totals 13 residues. The V segment lost 6 bases and the J segment 8 bases; nucleotides outside the gene matches: 7. Per germline, CDR1 LGHNA and CDR2 YSLEER. The CDR3 loop is CASSLRSGDEQFF. The DNA of the CDR3 is TGCGCCAGCAGTCTCAGGAGCGGGGATGAGCAGTTCTTC.

Worth noting for this clone: One junction end does not reproduce the germline sequence, and a read error may be involved. This sample includes further DNA sequences coding for the same CDR3. This chain uses TRBV20-1 with TRBJ2-5, with TRBD1 as a possible D gene (6 bases). Germline CDR1 is DFQATT and CDR2 is SNEGSKA (reference sequence). CDR3 length equals 11 residues. Here the CDR3 reads CRGVRGQTQYF. CDR3 coding DNA: TGTAGGGGAGTCAGGGGACAGACCCAGTACTTC.

This clone was detected only a few times. The chain uses TRBV19 and TRBJ2-2; D is possibly TRBD2 (5 bases). Trimming cost V 7 bases and J 7 bases, with 22 bases left between them. This CDR3 is built from 16 residues. Germline assignment: CDR1 LNHDA and CDR2 SQIVND (reference sequence). The CDR3 DNA follows: TGTGCCAGTATCGAGGTGGGCAGAGGTGGACTCGGGGAGCTGTTTTTT. It codes for CASIEVGRGGLGELFF.

The V gene is TRBV7-9, the J gene TRBJ1-2; D possibly corresponds to TRBD1 (5 bases). The CDR3 is made up of 13 amino acids. Per the germline V gene, CDR1 is SEHNR and CDR2 is FQNEAQ (reference sequence). V dropped 5 bases and J dropped 5 bases, with 12 bases sitting between them. CDR3 loop: CASSRTGVYGYTF. The CDR3 DNA follows: TGTGCCAGCAGCCGTACGGGGGTATATGGCTACACCTTC.

CDR3 residues: CASSPFPTVEKLFF. Written as DNA, the CDR3 is TGTGCCAGCAGTCCTTTCCCGACAGTCGAAAAACTGTTTTTT. The chain links TRBV6-5 to TRBJ1-4; weak D call: TRBD1 (5 bases). The CDR3 runs 14 residues. Trimming removed 5 bases from V and 8 bases from J, with 15 bases in between. Germline V gene data show CDR1 as MNHEY and CDR2 as SVGAGI.

The V and J genes are TRBV19 and TRBJ2-3; TRBD1 agrees at 8 bases. This CDR3 contains 15 residues. CDR1 is LNHDA and CDR2 is SQIVND in the germline V gene (reference sequence). V shed 6 bases, J shed 6 bases, and the junction held 11 bases outside the gene matches. The CDR3 DNA is TGTGCCAGTAGCCAAGGACAGGGAGGCAGGGATACGCAGTATTTT. It specifies CASSQGQGGRDTQYF.

This chain joins TRBV27 and TRBJ2-7, with TRBD2 matching 11 bases. Per the germline V gene, CDR1 is MNHEY and CDR2 is SMNVEV (reference sequence). This CDR3 region has 15 residues. The ends lost 6 bases at V and 6 bases at J; junction bases unmatched: 10. CDR3 sequence reads: CASRQYSGRAVEQYF. CDR3 sequence (DNA): TGTGCCAGCAGGCAGTATAGCGGGAGGGCCGTCGAGCAGTACTTC.

The chain joins TRBV2 to TRBJ2-7; 8 bases map to TRBD1. Losses at the gene ends were 7 bases for V and 4 bases for J; bases not matched to a gene: 6. This CDR3 region has 13 residues. Per germline, CDR1 SNHLY and CDR2 FYNNEI. DNA for the CDR3: TGTGCCAGCAAAGGGCGACAGGGGTACGAGCAGTACTTC. This sequence encodes CASKGRQGYEQYF.

J is TRBJ2-3 and V is TRBV3-1 (or the pseudogene TRBV3-2); 8 bases fit TRBD2. Germline lookup yields CDR1 LGHDT and CDR2 YNNKEL (reference sequence). J was trimmed by 2 bases and V by 3 bases; bases with no gene match: 4. The CDR3 has 15 residues. CDR3 sequence (DNA): TGTGCCAGCAGCCACCGCGGGGGGTACACAGATACGCAGTATTTT. Residues: CASSHRGGYTDTQYF.

The J gene is TRBJ2-5, the V gene TRBV29-1; TRBD2 matches at 9 bases. CDR3 size: 14 residues. In germline, CDR1 is SQVTM, CDR2 ANQGSEA. Trimming removed 6 bases from V and 4 bases from J; junction bases left unmatched: 9. CDR3 loop: CSVKGREGRETQYF. The DNA for the CDR3 is TGCAGCGTCAAAGGGCGGGAGGGACGAGAGACCCAGTACTTC. The whole variable domain, filled in from reference TRBV29-1 and TRBJ2-5, reads SAVISQKPSRDICQRGTSLTIQCQVDSQVTMMFWYRQQPGQSLTLIATANQGSEATYESGFVIDKFPISRPNLTFSTLTVSNMSPEDSSIYLCSVKGREGRETQYFGPGTRLLVL.

The chain combines TRBV5-5 with TRBJ1-5; D not resolved. Germline-derived CDR1 and CDR2 are SGHKS and YYEKEE (reference sequence). V shed 2 bases and J shed 2 bases, with 5 bases lying between them. The CDR3 runs 13 residues. The CDR3 spells CASSLAGNQPQHF. DNA of the CDR3: TGTGCCAGCAGCTTAGCAGGCAATCAGCCCCAGCATTTT.